This TCR beta chain was identified during a study of blood T cell repertoires in COVID-19. Produced via immunoSEQ multiplex PCR; TCRdb's table is partial and in-frame only. Here the sample spans approximately 110,000 clones, approximately 88% being singletons. This clone was counted only a few times. With V trimmed by 4 bases and J by 4 bases, 5 bases remained unmatched. The CDR3 runs 15 residues. Germline values: CDR1 SGDLS, CDR2 YYNGEE. The chain combines TRBV9 with TRBJ1-5; 10 bases match TRBD1. Material for sequencing was peripheral blood. This sequence originates from a woman in her 40s with acute or convalescent COVID-19. CDR3: CASSPAGQGNQPQHF. The CDR3 nucleotides are TGTGCCAGCAGCCCGGCGGGACAGGGGAATCAGCCCCAGCATTTT.